This TCR beta chain stems from a study of blood T cell repertoires in COVID-19. Per the study methods: From reference gene primer amplification, estimates of nucleated cell counts were derived. The table came from immunoSEQ multiplex PCR; TCRdb's copy has only in-frame clones and leaves some out. V, J and clone size were drawn from that table, and D and trimming were deduced from the DNA. The profile covers about 170,000 clones, with around four fifths appearing a single time and roughly 3.1% taken by the ten largest. V lost 2 bases and J lost 4, with 14 bases in between. The CDR3 totals 15 residues. Germline V gives CDR1 MDHEN, CDR2 SYDVKM.

V and J are TRBV28 and TRBJ2-5; D is perhaps TRBD1 (5 bases). Sequenced material: peripheral blood. This TCR was sampled from a man in his 70s with acute or convalescent COVID-19. Written as DNA, the CDR3 is TGTGCCAGCAGTTTAGGGGCGATAAGGACAGAGACCCAGTACTTC. Its protein product is CASSLGAIRTETQYF.